This T cell receptor (beta chain) was sequenced for a study of control samples from healthy donors and cancer patients (dated by TCRdb to between 2020 and 2021). Libraries came from the immunoSEQ multiplex PCR assay. The table was pulled from immuneACCESS by TCRdb, which kept in-frame rearrangements only. Such tables lose some clones; where checked, under half of the loss comes from unresolved V genes, and the rest has no known cause. Across this sample there are some 120,000 clones, with around 86% seen only once. The ten largest clones capture about 8.7% of the sample. There are 13 amino acids in the CDR3, from cysteine to phenylalanine inclusive. Only the CDR3 DNA is retained, 39 bases long and in frame from the first base. The germline ends are 7 bases apart after V is trimmed by 6 bases and J by 0 bases. Concerning this clone itself: Its antigen has not been determined. No much larger clone exists at a distance of one base, and base qualities are not known.

The source is a man aged 35 to 55 in good health. The rearrangement combines TRBV12-3 or TRBV12-4 with TRBJ2-3; confidence is insufficient to name the D gene. Input material: blood. The DNA sequence is as follows: TGTGCCAGCAGGGGATCTAGCACAGATACGCAGTATTTT. Its coded protein is CASRGSSTDTQYF.